Below, 4 T cell receptor beta chains from the same sample are listed, as sequenced in a study of read filtering for tumor transcriptome and immune sequencing. This library used 300 to 500 ng RNA and molecular barcoded adaptors spanning alpha/delta and beta/gamma chains. A single record per CDR3 protein comes from TCRdb applying MiXCR to the reads. Among about 57,000 distinct CDR3 sequences, less than 25% were seen once, and the ten largest hold 17%. The sample taken for sequencing was a population of CD138-negative cells sorted from bone marrow. These receptors all come from a donor aged 40 or over with multiple myeloma.

Worth noting for this clonotype: This likely traces to a read error, being one base from a far larger clone. The chain recombines TRBV4-3 with TRBJ1-1; D remains unclear. The germline V gene has CDR1 LGHNA and CDR2 YSLEER. This CDR3 is built from 16 residues. Trimming took off 2 bases at V and 7 bases at J, with 20 bases between the two ends. The DNA for the CDR3 is TGCGCCAGCAGCCAACCCCTGGGTCAGAACGAGGGTGAAGCTTTCTTT. This sequence encodes CASSQPLGQNEGEAFF.

This clonotype was recorded once. The J gene is TRBJ2-7, the V gene TRBV20-1, with 12 bases aligning to TRBD2. The CDR3 extends over 14 amino acids. In germline, CDR1 is DFQATT, CDR2 SNEGSKA (reference sequence). J lost 4 bases, V lost 3 bases, and 4 bases had no gene match. The CDR3 sequence: CSASLAGGPYEQYF. CDR3 sequence (DNA): TGCAGTGCTAGCCTAGCGGGAGGGCCGTACGAGCAGTACTTC.

At least ten counts were recorded for this clonotype. J is TRBJ2-5 and V is TRBV20-1, with TRBD2 matching 7 bases. With 6 bases clipped from V and 5 bases from J, the junction kept 9 bases outside the gene matches. Per germline, CDR1 DFQATT and CDR2 SNEGSKA (reference sequence). The CDR3 sequence is 13 residues long. The CDR3, as DNA: TGCAGTGCCCGGGGGGTACTCGCTGAGACCCAGTACTTC. Encoded protein: CSARGVLAETQYF.

This clonotype was recorded many times. The chain combines TRBV3-1 with TRBJ1-1; D may be TRBD1 (5 bases). CDR1 and CDR2 (germline): LGHDT, YNNKEL (reference sequence). V was cut by 5 bases and J by 3 bases, with 13 bases left in between. The CDR3 consists of 14 residues. The DNA of the CDR3 is TGTGCCAGCAGCTCCCGGGACGGATACACTGAAGCTTTCTTT. This encodes CASSSRDGYTEAFF. Combining the CDR3 with reference TRBV3-1 and TRBJ1-1 gives the whole variable domain DTAVSQTPKYLVTQMGNDKSIKCEQNLGHDTMYWYKQDSKKFLKIMFSYNNKELIINETVPNRFSPKSPDKAHLNLHINSLELGDSAVYFCASSSRDGYTEAFFGQGTRLTVV.